The 8 T cell receptor beta chains presented below share a single source sample, sequenced in a study of blood T cell repertoires in COVID-19. Produced via immunoSEQ multiplex PCR; TCRdb's table is partial and in-frame only. The table lists around 200,000 clones, around 80% of them singletons. The material sequenced was peripheral blood. The receptors originated from a man between 25 and 39 years old with active or convalescent COVID-19.

The chain recombines TRBV7-3 with TRBJ2-7; D is unresolved. Germline CDR1 is SGHTA and CDR2 is FQGTGA. Trimming shortened V by 3 bases and J by 7 bases, and 16 bases separated the two germline ends. The CDR3 length is 14 residues. The CDR3 coding sequence is TGTGCCAGCAGCTTTAAGGCGGTTACTAAAGAGCAGTACGTC. Translating it yields CASSFKAVTKEQYV.

The chain recombines TRBV12-3 or TRBV12-4 with TRBJ1-1; D unclear. The V end lost 3 bases, the J end lost 5 bases, and 10 bases lay between the germline ends. The CDR3 totals 13 residues. CDR3 region: CASSLEPGTEAFF. CDR3 coding DNA: TGTGCCAGCAGTTTGGAACCCGGGACTGAAGCTTTCTTT.

This clone has a handful of counts. The chain uses TRBV20-1 and TRBJ2-1; TRBD2 aligns across 15 bases. CDR3 size: 19 residues. CDR1 DFQATT and CDR2 SNEGSKA come from the germline V gene (reference sequence). Trimming took 3 bases from V and 1 from J; bases not matched to a gene: 10. The DNA for the CDR3 is TGCAGTGCTAGTTCCGGACTAGCGGGGGGGCCGAAGTCCTACAATGAGCAGTTCTTC. This sequence encodes CSASSGLAGGPKSYNEQFF.

This clone came up a few times. The chain is built from TRBV27 and TRBJ1-2, with D perhaps matching TRBD1 (5 bases). The V gene's germline CDR1 is MNHEY and CDR2 SMNVEV (reference sequence). CDR3 size: 14 residues. Trimming shortened V by 3 bases and J by 4 bases, and 12 bases separated the two germline ends. The CDR3 reads CASSLAGPFYGYTF. The CDR3 DNA reads as TGTGCCAGCAGTTTGGCAGGGCCCTTCTATGGCTACACCTTC.

The chain uses TRBV7-2 and TRBJ2-2, with 8 bases aligning to TRBD1. V was clipped by 1 base and J by 8 bases; unmatched bases: 3. CDR3 length equals 14 residues. Per the germline V gene, CDR1 is SGHTA and CDR2 is FQGNSA. The CDR3 sequence: CASSLVQGAGELFF. DNA for the CDR3: TGTGCCAGCAGCTTAGTTCAGGGGGCTGGGGAGCTGTTTTTT.

The chain has TRBV19 and TRBJ1-1; no firm D call. The CDR3 length is 15 residues. V was pared by 3 bases and J by 2 bases, with 13 bases between. Germline CDR1 is LNHDA and CDR2 is SQIVND (reference sequence). In DNA form, the CDR3 reads TGTGCCAGTAGTATCGAGCCGCACGGTAACACTGAAGCTTTCTTT. Amino acids: CASSIEPHGNTEAFF.

The count of this clone is one. The chain links TRBV28 to TRBJ2-7, with D perhaps TRBD1 (6 bases). There are 12 residues in the CDR3. The germline V gene has CDR1 MDHEN and CDR2 SYDVKM. The germline V and J ends were trimmed by 2 bases and 8 bases, with 10 bases remaining between them. CDR3 coding DNA: TGTGCCAGCAGTTTAAGGGGGAGACAGCAGTACGTC. Its translation: CASSLRGRQQYV.

The rearrangement links TRBV7-9 to TRBJ2-3; 13 nucleotides align to TRBD2. V lost 3 bases, J lost 2 bases, and 11 bases stayed unmatched. The CDR3 is 19 residues long. Germline CDR1 and CDR2: SEHNR and FQNEAQ (reference sequence). CDR3 protein: CASSFPKPGLAGNTDTQYF. The CDR3 DNA is TGTGCCAGCAGCTTTCCCAAGCCGGGACTAGCGGGGAACACAGATACGCAGTATTTT.